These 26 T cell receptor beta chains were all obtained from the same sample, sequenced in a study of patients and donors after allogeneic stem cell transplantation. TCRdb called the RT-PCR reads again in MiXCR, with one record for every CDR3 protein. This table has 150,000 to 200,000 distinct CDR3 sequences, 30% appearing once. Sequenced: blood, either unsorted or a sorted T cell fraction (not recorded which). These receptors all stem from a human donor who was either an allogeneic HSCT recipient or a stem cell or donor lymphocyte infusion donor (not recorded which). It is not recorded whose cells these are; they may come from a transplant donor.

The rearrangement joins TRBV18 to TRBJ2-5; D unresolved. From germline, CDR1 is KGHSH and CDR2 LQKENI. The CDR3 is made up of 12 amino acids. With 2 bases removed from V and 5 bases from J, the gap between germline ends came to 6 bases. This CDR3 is CASSPTPETQYF. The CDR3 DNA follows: TGTGCCAGCTCACCAACCCCCGAGACCCAGTACTTC.

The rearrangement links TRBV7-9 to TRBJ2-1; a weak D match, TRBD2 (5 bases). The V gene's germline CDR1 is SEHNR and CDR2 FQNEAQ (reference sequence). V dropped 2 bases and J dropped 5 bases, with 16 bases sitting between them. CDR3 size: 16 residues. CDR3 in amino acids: CASSLSRTYRDNEQFF. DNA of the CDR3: TGTGCCAGCAGCTTAAGTAGGACTTATAGAGACAATGAGCAGTTCTTC.

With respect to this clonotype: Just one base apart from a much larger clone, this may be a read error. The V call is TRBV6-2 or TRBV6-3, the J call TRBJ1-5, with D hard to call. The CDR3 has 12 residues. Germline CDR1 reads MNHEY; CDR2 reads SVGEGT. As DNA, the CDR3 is TGTGCCAGCAGTCGCGTGAGTCAGCGCCAGCATTTT. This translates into CASSRVSQRQHF.

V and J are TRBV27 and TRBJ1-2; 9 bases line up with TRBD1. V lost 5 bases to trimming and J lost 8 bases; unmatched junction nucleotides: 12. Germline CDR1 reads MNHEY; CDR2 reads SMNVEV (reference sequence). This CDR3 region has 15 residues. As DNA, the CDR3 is TGTGCCAGCAGTACCCTCGGGACAGGGATTCCAGGCTACACCTTC. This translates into CASSTLGTGIPGYTF.

Here the CDR3 reads CASSSWTGGADTQYF. The CDR3 DNA sequence: TGCGCCAGCAGCTCTTGGACCGGTGGTGCAGATACGCAGTATTTT. The chain is built from TRBV5-1 and TRBJ2-3; D ambiguous. V gave up 3 bases and J gave up 4 bases, with 15 bases separating them. This CDR3 spans 15 amino acids. Germline assignment: CDR1 SGHRS and CDR2 YFSETQ. Looking up the rest from reference TRBV5-1 and TRBJ2-3 gives the full variable domain: KAGVTQTPRYLIKTRGQQVTLSCSPISGHRSVSWYQQTPGQGLQFLFEYFSETQRNKGNFPGRFSGRQFSNSRSEMNVSTLELGDSALYLCASSSWTGGADTQYFGPGTRLTVL.

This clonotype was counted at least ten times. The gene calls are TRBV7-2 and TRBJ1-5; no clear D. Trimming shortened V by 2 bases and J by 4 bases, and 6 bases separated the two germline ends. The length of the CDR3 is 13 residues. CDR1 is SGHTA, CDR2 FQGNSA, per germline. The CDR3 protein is CASSLSPNQPQHF. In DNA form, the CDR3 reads TGTGCCAGCAGCTTATCTCCAAATCAGCCCCAGCATTTT. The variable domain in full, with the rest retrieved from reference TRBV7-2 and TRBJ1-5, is GAGVSQSPSNKVTEKGKDVELRCDPISGHTALYWYRQSLGQGLEFLIYFQGNSAPDKSGLPSDRFSAERTGGSVSTLTIQRTQQEDSAVYLCASSLSPNQPQHFGDGTRLSIL.

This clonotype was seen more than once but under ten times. CDR3 bases: TGTGCCATCAGAGGACAGGGAGATCCCCTAGACTCTGGGGCCAACGTCCTGACTTTC. Encoded protein: CAIRGQGDPLDSGANVLTF. The chain links TRBV10-3 to TRBJ2-6, with 8 positions matching TRBD1. Germline CDR1 and CDR2: ENHRY and SYGVKD. The V segment lost 6 bases and the J segment 0 bases; nucleotides outside the gene matches: 13. This CDR3 contains 19 residues.

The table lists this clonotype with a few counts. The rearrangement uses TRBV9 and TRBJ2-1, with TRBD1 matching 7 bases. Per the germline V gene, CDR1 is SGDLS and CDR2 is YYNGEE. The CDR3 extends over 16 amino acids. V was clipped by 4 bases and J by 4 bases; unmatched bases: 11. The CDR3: CASSTHNRGGYNEQFF. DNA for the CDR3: TGTGCCAGCAGCACCCATAACAGGGGCGGTTACAATGAGCAGTTCTTC.

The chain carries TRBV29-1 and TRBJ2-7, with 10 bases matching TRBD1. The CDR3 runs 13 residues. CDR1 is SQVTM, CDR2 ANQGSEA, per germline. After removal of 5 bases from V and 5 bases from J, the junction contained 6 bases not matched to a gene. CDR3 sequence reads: CSVTPDRGNEQYF. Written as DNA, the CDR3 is TGCAGCGTTACTCCGGACAGGGGGAACGAGCAGTACTTC.

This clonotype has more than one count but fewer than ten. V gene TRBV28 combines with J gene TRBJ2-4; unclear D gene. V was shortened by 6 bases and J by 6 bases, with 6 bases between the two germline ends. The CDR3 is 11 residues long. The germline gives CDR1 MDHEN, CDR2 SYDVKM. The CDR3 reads CASRLLNIQYF. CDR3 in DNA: TGTGCCAGCAGACTGCTAAACATTCAGTACTTC. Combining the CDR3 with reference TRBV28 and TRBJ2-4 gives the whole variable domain DVKVTQSSRYLVKRTGEKVFLECVQDMDHENMFWYRQDPGLGLRLIYFSYDVKMKEKGDIPEGYSVSREKKERFSLILESASTNQTSMYLCASRLLNIQYFGAGTRLSVL.

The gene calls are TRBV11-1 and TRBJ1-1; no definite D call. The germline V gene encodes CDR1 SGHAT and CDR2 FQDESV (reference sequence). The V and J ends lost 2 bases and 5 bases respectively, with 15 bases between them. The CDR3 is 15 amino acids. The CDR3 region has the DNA TGTGCCAGCAGCTTAAGGATTCCAGGAGGTACTGAAGCTTTCTTT. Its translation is CASSLRIPGGTEAFF.

This CDR3 reads CASSLFTGRGGELFF. The DNA for the CDR3 is TGTGCCAGCAGTTTATTCACCGGGAGAGGCGGGGAGCTGTTTTTT. The V call is TRBV27, the J call TRBJ2-2, with D possibly TRBD2 on 6 matching bases. Germline V lookup: CDR1 MNHEY, CDR2 SMNVEV (reference sequence). CDR3 size: 15 residues. V dropped 1 base and J dropped 7 bases, with 13 bases sitting between them.

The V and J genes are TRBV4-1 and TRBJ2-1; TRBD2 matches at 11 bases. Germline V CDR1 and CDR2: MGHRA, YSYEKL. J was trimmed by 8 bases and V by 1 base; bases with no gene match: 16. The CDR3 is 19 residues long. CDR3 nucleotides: TGCGCCAGCAGCCAAGTGCCGTATACTAGCGGGAGCTGGGTGGATGAGCAGTTCTTC. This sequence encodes CASSQVPYTSGSWVDEQFF.

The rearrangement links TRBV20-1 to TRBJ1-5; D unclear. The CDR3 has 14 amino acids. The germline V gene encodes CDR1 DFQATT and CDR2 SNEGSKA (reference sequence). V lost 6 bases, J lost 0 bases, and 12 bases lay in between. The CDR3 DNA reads TGCAGTGCCAAGACACCGTATAGCAATCAGCCCCAGCATTTT. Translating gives CSAKTPYSNQPQHF.

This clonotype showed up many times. The CDR3 here is CASSFRTYNSPLHF. CDR3 bases: TGTGCCAGCAGTTTCAGGACATATAATTCACCCCTCCACTTT. The chain has TRBV27 and TRBJ1-6, with a weak D call TRBD1 (5 bases). The germline V gene has CDR1 MNHEY and CDR2 SMNVEV (reference sequence). The CDR3 contains 14 residues. The V end was cut by 3 bases, the J end by 4 bases, with 7 bases between.

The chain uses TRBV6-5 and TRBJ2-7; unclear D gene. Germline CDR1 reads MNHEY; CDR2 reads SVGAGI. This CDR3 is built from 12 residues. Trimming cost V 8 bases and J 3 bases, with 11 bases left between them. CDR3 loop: CASSTGNYEQYF. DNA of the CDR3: TGTGCCAGCTCGACCGGAAACTACGAGCAGTACTTC.

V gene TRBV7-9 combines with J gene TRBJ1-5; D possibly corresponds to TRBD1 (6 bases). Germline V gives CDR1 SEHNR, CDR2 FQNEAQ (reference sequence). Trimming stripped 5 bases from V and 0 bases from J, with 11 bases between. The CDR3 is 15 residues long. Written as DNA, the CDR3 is TGTGCCAGCAGCGCGGGACACTATAGCAATCAGCCCCAGCATTTT. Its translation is CASSAGHYSNQPQHF.

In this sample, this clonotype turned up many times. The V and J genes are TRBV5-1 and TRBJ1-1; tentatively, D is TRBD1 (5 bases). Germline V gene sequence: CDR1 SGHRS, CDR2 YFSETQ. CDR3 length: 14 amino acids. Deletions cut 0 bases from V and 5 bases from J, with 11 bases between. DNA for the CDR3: TGCGCCAGCAGCTTGGTAGGGGTTGAGACTGAAGCTTTCTTT. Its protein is CASSLVGVETEAFF.

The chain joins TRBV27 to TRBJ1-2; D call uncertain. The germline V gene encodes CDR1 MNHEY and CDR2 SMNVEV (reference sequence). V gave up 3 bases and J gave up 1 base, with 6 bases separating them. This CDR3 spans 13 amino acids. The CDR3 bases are TGTGCCAGCAGTTTTAAGGGTAACTATGGCTACACCTTC. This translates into CASSFKGNYGYTF.

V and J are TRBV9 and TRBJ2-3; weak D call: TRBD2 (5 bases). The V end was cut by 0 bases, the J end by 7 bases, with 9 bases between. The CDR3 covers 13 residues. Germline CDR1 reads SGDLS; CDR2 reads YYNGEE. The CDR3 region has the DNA TGTGCCAGCAGCGTAGACCGAGGGAATACGCAGTATTTT. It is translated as CASSVDRGNTQYF. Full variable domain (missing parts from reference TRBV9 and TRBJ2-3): DSGVTQTPKHLITATGQRVTLRCSPRSGDLSVYWYQQSLDQGLQFLIQYYNGEERAKGNILERFSAQQFPDLHSELNLSSLELGDSALYFCASSVDRGNTQYFGPGTRLTVL.

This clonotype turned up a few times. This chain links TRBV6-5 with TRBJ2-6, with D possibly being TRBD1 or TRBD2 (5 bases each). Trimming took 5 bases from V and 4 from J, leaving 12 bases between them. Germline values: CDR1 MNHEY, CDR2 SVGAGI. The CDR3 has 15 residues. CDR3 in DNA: TGTGCCAGCAGTCGGGACCAAACGGGGGCCAACGTCCTGACTTTC. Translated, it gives CASSRDQTGANVLTF.

CDR3 bases: TGTGCCAGCAGCTTAAGATCTAAAGAAGAGACCCAGTACTTC. This translates into CASSLRSKEETQYF. The chain has TRBV7-6 and TRBJ2-5; D is unclear. V lost 2 bases and J lost 3, with 10 bases in between. Germline values: CDR1 SGHVS, CDR2 FNYEAQ. The CDR3 is 14 residues long.

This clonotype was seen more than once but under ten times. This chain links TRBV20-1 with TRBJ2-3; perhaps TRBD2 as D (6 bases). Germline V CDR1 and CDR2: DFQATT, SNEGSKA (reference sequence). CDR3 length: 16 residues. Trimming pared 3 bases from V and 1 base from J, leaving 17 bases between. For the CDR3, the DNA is TGCAGTGCTAGCGGGGGTGTTGGACCGCGCACAGATACGCAGTATTTT. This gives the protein CSASGGVGPRTDTQYF.

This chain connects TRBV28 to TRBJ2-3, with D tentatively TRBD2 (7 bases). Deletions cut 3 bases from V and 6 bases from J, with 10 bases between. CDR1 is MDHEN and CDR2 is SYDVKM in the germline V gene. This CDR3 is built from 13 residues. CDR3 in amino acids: CASSFGGRDTQYF. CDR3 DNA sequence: TGTGCCAGCAGTTTCGGGGGGCGGGATACGCAGTATTTT.

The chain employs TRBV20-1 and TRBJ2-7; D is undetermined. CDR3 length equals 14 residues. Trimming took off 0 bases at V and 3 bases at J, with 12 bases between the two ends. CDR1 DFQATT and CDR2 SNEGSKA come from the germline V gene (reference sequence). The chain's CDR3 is CSARDRVGFYEQYF. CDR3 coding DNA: TGCAGTGCTAGAGATCGTGTGGGGTTCTACGAGCAGTACTTC.

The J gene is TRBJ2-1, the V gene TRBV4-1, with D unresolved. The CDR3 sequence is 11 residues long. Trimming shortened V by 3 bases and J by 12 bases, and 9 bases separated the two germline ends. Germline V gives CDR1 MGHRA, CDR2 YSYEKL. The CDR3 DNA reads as TGCGCCAGCAGCCAGGGTGGTGGGCAGTTCTTC. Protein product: CASSQGGGQFF.